This T cell receptor beta chain was recorded in a study of somatic mutations in cytotoxic T cells in rheumatoid arthritis. Study overall: Several of the V beta antibody-stained T-cell populations were flow-sorted at nearly 100% purity; V beta1+ cells were among them and were sequenced for TCRB.

This CDR3 has 15 amino acids. Germline CDR1 reads ENHRY; CDR2 reads SYGVKD. The germline V and J ends were trimmed by 3 bases and 2 bases, with 11 bases remaining between them. Repertoires were generated with immunoSEQ multiplex PCR, while TCRdb's copy carries only in-frame clones and drops some. Found here are roughly 25,000 clones, approximately 73% of them singletons; the top ten hold 9.9%. On this clone itself: Its antigen is not identified.

Isolation of the CD4+ and CD8+ populations was accomplished via positive magnetic bead selection, with purity assessed by flow cytometry. Study results and caveats: The study found that the largest CD8+ clone exceeded 20% of CD8+ cells in about an eighth of the roughly 60 patients. Antigens recognized by the expanded CD8+ clones were unknown.

The rearrangement joins TRBV10-3 to TRBJ1-5; D not certain. The sequence was obtained from a woman aged 18-29 years in good health. The specimen sequenced was CD8+ T cells sorted from blood. The CDR3 reads CAISDLGMGNQPQHF. CDR3 nucleotide sequence: TGTGCCATCAGTGACTTGGGTATGGGCAATCAGCCCCAGCATTTT.